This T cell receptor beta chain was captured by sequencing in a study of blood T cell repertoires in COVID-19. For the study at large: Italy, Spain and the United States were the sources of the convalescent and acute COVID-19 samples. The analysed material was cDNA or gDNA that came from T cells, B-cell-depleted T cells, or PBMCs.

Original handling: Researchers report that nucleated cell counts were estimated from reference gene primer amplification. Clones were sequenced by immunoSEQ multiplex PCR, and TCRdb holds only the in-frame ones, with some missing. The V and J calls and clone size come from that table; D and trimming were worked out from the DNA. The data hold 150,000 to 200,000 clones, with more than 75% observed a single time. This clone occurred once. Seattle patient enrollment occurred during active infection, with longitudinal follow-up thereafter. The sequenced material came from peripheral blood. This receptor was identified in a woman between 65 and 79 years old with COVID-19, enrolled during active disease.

The CDR3: CASSPGTSDVTTQYF. The CDR3 DNA reads as TGTGCCAGCTCACCTGGGACTAGCGATGTGACGACGCAGTATTTT. The genes are TRBV18 and TRBJ2-3; 10 bases map to TRBD2. Per germline, CDR1 KGHSH and CDR2 LQKENI. The CDR3 runs 15 residues. Trimming removed 3 bases from V and 9 bases from J; junction bases left unmatched: 9. The full variable domain, its missing parts supplied by reference TRBV18 and TRBJ2-3, is NAGVMQNPRHLVRRRGQEARLRCSPMKGHSHVYWYRQLPEEGLKFMVYLQKENIIDESGMPKERFSAEFPKEGPSILRIQQVVRGDSAAYFCASSPGTSDVTTQYFGPGTRLTVL.